These T cell receptor beta chains were read from a single sample in a study of Graves' ophthalmopathy and Graves' hyperthyroidism. TCRdb redid the calling of the multiplex PCR reads with MiXCR, one entry per CDR3 protein. The sample lists around 1,200,000 distinct CDR3 sequences; less than 45% were seen once. The material sequenced was peripheral blood or thyroid tissue (not recorded which). Receptors originate from an adult man with Graves' hyperthyroidism. Both conserved end residues are part of each CDR3. The D gene is left open where the match is weak. A row's size may be missing; if present it is once, few, many or a size class.

clone_size	v_call	j_call	d_call	cdr3_nt	cdr3_aa
NA	TRBV7-8	TRBJ1-1	TRBD1	TGTGCCAGCAGCTTCACAGGGGGTTACTCAGCTTTCTTT	CASSFTGGYSAFF
many	TRBV10-1	TRBJ2-5	TRBD1	TGCGCCAGCAGTCCTACCGGGACAGCGAAAGAGACCCAGTACTTC	CASSPTGTAKETQYF
NA	TRBV10-2	TRBJ2-7	NA	TGTGCCAGCAGTTTATTCCGAGAATTCCGCTACGAGCAGTACTTC	CASSLFREFRYEQYF
many	TRBV7-6	TRBJ2-7	NA	TGTGCCAGCAGCCCCCGGGGGTTGGCCTACGAGCAGTACTTC	CASSPRGLAYEQYF
few	TRBV6-2/TRBV6-3	TRBJ2-7	TRBD1	TGTGCCAGCAGCCCCTGGCGGGGACAGGTTCCCGAGCAGTACTTC	CASSPWRGQVPEQYF
NA	TRBV7-6	TRBJ2-7	NA	TGTGCCAGCAGCTTGAGTAATAACAGGGCAATTCCCTCCTACGAGCAGTACTTC	CASSLSNNRAIPSYEQYF
many	TRBV7-9	TRBJ1-2	NA	TGTGCCAGCAGCTTAGAAGACCGGAGGGTATTCTTC	CASSLEDRRVFF
once	TRBV6-5	TRBJ1-2	NA	TGTGCCAGCAGTTACAGTCAGGGCAGCGTCCTAAACTATGGCTACACCTTC	CASSYSQGSVLNYGYTF
many	TRBV10-3	TRBJ1-5	NA	TGTGCCATCCCCAATAGACAGCTTTATAGCAATCAGCCCCAGCATTTT	CAIPNRQLYSNQPQHF
many	TRBV2	TRBJ1-6	NA	TGTGCCAGCAGCGGGAGGGCCGTTTATAATTCACCCCTCCACTTT	CASSGRAVYNSPLHF
NA	TRBV7-9	TRBJ2-2	TRBD1	TGTGCCAGCAGCTTACCCGGGACAGGATTCACCGGGGAGCTGTTTTTT	CASSLPGTGFTGELFF
few	TRBV30	TRBJ1-5	NA	TGTGCCTGGAGATCAGGGGTTGGTCAGCCCCAGCATTTT	CAWRSGVGQPQHF
NA	TRBV12-3/TRBV12-4	TRBJ2-7	TRBD2	TGTGCCAGCAAGATTAGAGGGACTAGTAACTTCTTCGGCGAGCAGTACTTC	CASKIRGTSNFFGEQYF
NA	TRBV12-3/TRBV12-4	TRBJ1-2	NA	TGTGCCAGCAGTTCCAGGGCCAGGGAGTCTGGTGGCTACACCTTC	CASSSRARESGGYTF
few	TRBV12-3/TRBV12-4	TRBJ1-3	NA	TGTGCCAGCAGCCCCCCTTTCGGTTTACCGAACCTCTCTGGAAACACCATATATTTT	CASSPPFGLPNLSGNTIYF
many	TRBV20-1	TRBJ2-7	NA	TGCAGTGCTAGACAGGGTCCCTACGAGCAGTACTTC	CSARQGPYEQYF
NA	TRBV25-1	TRBJ2-5	TRBD1	TGTGCCTGCAGCGTCATGGACAGGGCCCTGGAGACCCAGTACTTC	CACSVMDRALETQYF
NA	TRBV29-1	TRBJ1-2	NA	TGCAGCGTTGAGCGGGGTGGCTACACCTTC	CSVERGGYTF
NA	TRBV6-1	TRBJ2-7	TRBD1	TGTGCCAGCAGTGATCGACAGGGCCCTACCTACGAGCAGTACTTC	CASSDRQGPTYEQYF
many	TRBV7-2	TRBJ2-5	NA	TGTGCCAGCACCTGGCGGGGCGGGGCCCAAGAGACCCAGTACTTC	CASTWRGGAQETQYF
many	TRBV9	TRBJ1-2	NA	TGTGCCAGCAGCGTAGTCCAGGGTGGGTTCGGCTACACCTTC	CASSVVQGGFGYTF
many	TRBV11-2	TRBJ2-7	NA	TGTGCCAGCAGCTTCCCGGTGGGGAGGGGGACCTACGAGCAGTACTTC	CASSFPVGRGTYEQYF
NA	TRBV19	TRBJ2-2	NA	TGTGCCAGTAGTCCGGCGGACGGTCGAGTAACGGGGGAGCTGTTTTTT	CASSPADGRVTGELFF
NA	TRBV7-9	TRBJ1-3	TRBD1	TGTGCCAGCAGCGGCAGTAGGGCAGGGGGCACCATATATTTT	CASSGSRAGGTIYF